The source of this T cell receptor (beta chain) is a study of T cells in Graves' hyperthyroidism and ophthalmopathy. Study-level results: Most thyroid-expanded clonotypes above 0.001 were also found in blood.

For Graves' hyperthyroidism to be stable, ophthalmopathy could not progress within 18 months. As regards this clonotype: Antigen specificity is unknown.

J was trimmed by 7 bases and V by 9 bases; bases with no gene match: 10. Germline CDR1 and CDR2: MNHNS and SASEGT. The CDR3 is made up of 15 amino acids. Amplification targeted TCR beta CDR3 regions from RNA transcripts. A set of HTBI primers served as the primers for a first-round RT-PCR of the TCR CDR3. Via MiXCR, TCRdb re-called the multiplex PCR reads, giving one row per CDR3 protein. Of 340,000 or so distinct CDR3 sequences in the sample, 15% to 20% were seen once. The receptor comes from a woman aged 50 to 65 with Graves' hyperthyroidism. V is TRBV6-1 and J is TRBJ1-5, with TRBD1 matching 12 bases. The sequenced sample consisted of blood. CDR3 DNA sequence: TGTGCCAGACACCGGGACAGGGGGCCCGGGCAGCCCCAGCATTTT. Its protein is CARHRDRGPGQPQHF.